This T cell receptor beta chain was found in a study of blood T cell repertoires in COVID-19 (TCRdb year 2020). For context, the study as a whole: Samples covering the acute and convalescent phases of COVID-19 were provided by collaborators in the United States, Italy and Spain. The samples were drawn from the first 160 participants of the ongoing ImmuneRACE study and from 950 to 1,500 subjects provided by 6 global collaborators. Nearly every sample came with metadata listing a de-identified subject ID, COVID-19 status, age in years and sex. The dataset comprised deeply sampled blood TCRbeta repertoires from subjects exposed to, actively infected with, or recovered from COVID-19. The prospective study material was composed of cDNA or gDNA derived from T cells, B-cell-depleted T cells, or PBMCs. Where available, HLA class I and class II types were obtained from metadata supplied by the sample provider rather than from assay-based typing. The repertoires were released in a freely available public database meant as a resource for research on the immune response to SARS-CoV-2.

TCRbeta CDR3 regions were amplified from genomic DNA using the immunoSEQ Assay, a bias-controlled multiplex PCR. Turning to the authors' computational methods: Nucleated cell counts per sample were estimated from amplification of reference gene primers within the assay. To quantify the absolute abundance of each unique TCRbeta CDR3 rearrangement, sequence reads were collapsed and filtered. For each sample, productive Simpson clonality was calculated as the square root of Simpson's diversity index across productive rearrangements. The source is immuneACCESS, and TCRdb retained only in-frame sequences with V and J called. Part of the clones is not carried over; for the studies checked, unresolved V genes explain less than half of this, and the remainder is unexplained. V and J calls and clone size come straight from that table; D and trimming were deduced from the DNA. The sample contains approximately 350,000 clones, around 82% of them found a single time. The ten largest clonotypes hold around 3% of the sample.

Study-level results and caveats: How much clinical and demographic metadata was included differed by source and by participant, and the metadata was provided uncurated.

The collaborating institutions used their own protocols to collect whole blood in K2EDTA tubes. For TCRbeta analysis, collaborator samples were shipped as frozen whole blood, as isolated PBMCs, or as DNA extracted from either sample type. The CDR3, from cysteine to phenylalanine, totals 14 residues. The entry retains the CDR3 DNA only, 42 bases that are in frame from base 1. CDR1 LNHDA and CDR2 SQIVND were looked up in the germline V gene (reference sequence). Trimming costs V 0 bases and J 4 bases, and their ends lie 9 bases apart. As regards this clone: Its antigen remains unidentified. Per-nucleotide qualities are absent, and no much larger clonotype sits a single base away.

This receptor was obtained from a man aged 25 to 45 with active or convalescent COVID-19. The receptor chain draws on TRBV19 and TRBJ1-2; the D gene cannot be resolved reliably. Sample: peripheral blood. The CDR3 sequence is CASSIETRPYGYTF. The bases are TGTGCCAGTAGTATAGAGACCAGGCCCTATGGCTACACCTTC. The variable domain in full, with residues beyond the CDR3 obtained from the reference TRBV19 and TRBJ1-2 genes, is DGGITQSPKYLFRKEGQNVTLSCEQNLNHDAMYWYRQDPGQGLRLIYYSQIVNDFQKGDIAEGYSVSREKKESFPLTVTSAQKNPTAFYLCASSIETRPYGYTFGSGTRLTVV.